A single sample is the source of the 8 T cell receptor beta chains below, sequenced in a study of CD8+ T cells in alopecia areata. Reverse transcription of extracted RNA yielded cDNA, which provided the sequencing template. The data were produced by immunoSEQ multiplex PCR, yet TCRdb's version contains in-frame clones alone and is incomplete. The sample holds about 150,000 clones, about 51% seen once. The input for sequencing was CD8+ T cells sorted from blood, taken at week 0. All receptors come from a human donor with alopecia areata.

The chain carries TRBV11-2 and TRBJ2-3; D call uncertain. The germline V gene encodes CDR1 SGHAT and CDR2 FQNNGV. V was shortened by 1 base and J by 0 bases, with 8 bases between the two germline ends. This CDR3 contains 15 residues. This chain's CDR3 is CASSLVSSSTDTQYF. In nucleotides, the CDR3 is TGTGCCAGCAGCTTAGTCAGCTCTAGCACAGATACGCAGTATTTT.

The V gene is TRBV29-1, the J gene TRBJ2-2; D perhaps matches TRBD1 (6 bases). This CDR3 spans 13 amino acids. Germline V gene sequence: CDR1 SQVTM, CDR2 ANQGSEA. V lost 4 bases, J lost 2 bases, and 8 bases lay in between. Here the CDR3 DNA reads TGCAGCGTTGTGGACAGAAACACCGGGGAGCTGTTTTTT. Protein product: CSVVDRNTGELFF.

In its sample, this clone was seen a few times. The CDR3 sequence: CASSLSRAGRVMSSYNSPLHF. The CDR3, as DNA: TGCGCCAGCAGCCTAAGCCGGGCAGGGAGAGTGATGAGCTCCTATAATTCACCCCTCCACTTT. The chain has TRBV4-3 and TRBJ1-6; D is perhaps TRBD1 (5 bases). The CDR3 is 21 amino acids. Trimming took off 4 bases at V and 0 bases at J, with 25 bases between the two ends. The germline V gene has CDR1 LGHNA and CDR2 YSLEER.

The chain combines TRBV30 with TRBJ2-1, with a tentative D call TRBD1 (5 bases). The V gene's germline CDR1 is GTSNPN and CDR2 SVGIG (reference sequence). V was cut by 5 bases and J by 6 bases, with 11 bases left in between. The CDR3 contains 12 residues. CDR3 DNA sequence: TGTGCCTGGGTGACAGAGATCAATGAGCAGTTCTTC. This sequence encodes CAWVTEINEQFF.

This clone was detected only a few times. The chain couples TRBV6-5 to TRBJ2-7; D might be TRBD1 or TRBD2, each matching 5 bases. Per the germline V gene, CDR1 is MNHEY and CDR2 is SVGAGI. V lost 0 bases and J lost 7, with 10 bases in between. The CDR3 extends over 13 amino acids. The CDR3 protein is CASSYSRGAEQYF. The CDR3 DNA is TGTGCCAGCAGTTACTCGAGAGGGGCTGAGCAGTACTTC.

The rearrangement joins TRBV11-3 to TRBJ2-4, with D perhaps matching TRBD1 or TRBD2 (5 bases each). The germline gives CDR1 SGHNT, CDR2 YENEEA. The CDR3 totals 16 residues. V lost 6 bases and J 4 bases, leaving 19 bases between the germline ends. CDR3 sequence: CASSTSMGRLKNIQYF. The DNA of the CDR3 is TGTGCCAGCAGTACCTCGATGGGACGGTTAAAAAACATTCAGTACTTC.

The CDR3 nucleotides are TGTGCCAGCAGCTCCGGGGGATTTGTCAATGAGCAGTTCTTC. Translated: CASSSGGFVNEQFF. The chain is built from TRBV13 and TRBJ2-1; TRBD2 might be the D (6 bases). CDR3 length: 14 residues. The V gene lost 4 bases and the J gene lost 6 bases, with 13 bases spanning the gap. Germline V gene lookup returns CDR1 PRHDT and CDR2 FYEKMQ (reference sequence).

CDR3 coding DNA: TGTGCCAGCAGCCCAAACTCGGGGAATGAGCAGTTCTTC. It specifies CASSPNSGNEQFF. The rearrangement uses TRBV9 and TRBJ2-1; weak D call: TRBD2 (5 bases). Between the trimmed V and J ends, which lost 4 bases and 7 bases, there was a span of 12 bases. The CDR3 covers 13 residues. CDR1 is SGDLS, CDR2 YYNGEE, per germline.